The 24 T cell receptor beta chains in this list originate from one sample, sequenced in a study of CD8 T cells in Susac syndrome. It was with random hexamers that about 0.45 to 1 ug RNA was reverse transcribed. One entry per CDR3 protein results from TCRdb running MiXCR on the immunoSEQ multiplex PCR reads. The sample holds a few hundred thousand distinct CDR3 sequences, 89% seen once. The sample was CD8+ T cells from PBMCs. The source of these receptors is a human donor with multiple sclerosis.

V and J are TRBV7-9 and TRBJ2-2; TRBD2 might be the D (6 bases). CDR1 is SEHNR and CDR2 is FQNEAQ in the germline V gene (reference sequence). The CDR3 is made up of 15 amino acids. Trimming pared 4 bases from V and 7 bases from J, leaving 16 bases between. This CDR3 reads CASSSGTPKDGELFF. Here the CDR3 DNA reads TGTGCCAGCAGCTCCGGGACTCCTAAGGACGGGGAGCTGTTTTTT.

The CDR3 sequence is CASSPYPASGGAGETQYF. DNA for the CDR3: TGTGCCAGCAGTCCCTACCCGGCTAGCGGGGGGGCGGGAGAGACCCAGTACTTC. The rearrangement joins TRBV12-3 or TRBV12-4 to TRBJ2-5, with 12 nucleotides matching TRBD2. V trimming: 5 bases; J trimming: 4 bases; junction bases outside the gene matches: 14. The CDR3 totals 18 residues.

The chain links TRBV5-6 to TRBJ1-1, with D maybe TRBD1 (5 bases). Germline V CDR1 and CDR2: SGHDT, YYEEEE. CDR3 length equals 13 residues. V was cut by 6 bases and J by 5 bases, with 14 bases left in between. CDR3 protein: CASIIGGGTEAFF. CDR3 DNA: TGTGCCAGCATCATTGGCGGGGGGACTGAAGCTTTCTTT.

The J gene is TRBJ2-1, the V gene TRBV27, with D possibly TRBD2 on 5 matching bases. V was cut by 7 bases and J by 5 bases, with 15 bases left in between. The CDR3 runs 14 residues. Germline-derived CDR1 and CDR2 are MNHEY and SMNVEV (reference sequence). The CDR3 DNA reads as TGTGCCAGCACCCTGGGGAGTGGTGACAATGAGCAGTTCTTC. Translated: CASTLGSGDNEQFF.

J is TRBJ1-4 and V is TRBV6-5, with TRBD1 as a possible D gene (6 bases). This CDR3 has 17 residues. Trimming removed 2 bases at V and 0 bases at J, with 13 bases between. Germline V lookup: CDR1 MNHEY, CDR2 SVGAGI. CDR3 sequence: CASSYTGWRATNEKLFF. The CDR3 DNA reads TGTGCCAGCAGTTACACAGGGTGGAGGGCAACTAATGAAAAACTGTTTTTT.

This clonotype has a single count. V usage is TRBV10-3 and J usage is TRBJ1-3, with no clear D. Germline values: CDR1 ENHRY, CDR2 SYGVKD. The CDR3 consists of 14 residues. V was cut by 10 bases and J by 0 bases, with 13 bases left in between. CDR3 sequence: CATTTDVSGNTIYF. CDR3 DNA sequence: TGTGCCACAACTACAGACGTCTCTGGAAACACCATATATTTT.

This chain uses TRBV20-1 with TRBJ1-5; D gene ambiguous. With 6 bases removed from V and 2 bases from J, the gap between germline ends came to 8 bases. Germline-derived CDR1 and CDR2 are DFQATT and SNEGSKA (reference sequence). This CDR3 spans 12 amino acids. The CDR3 coding sequence is TGCAGTGCGGACGAGGGCAATCAGCCCCAGCATTTT. It is translated as CSADEGNQPQHF.

V is TRBV3-1 and J is TRBJ2-3; 10 nucleotides line up with TRBD2. Germline V CDR1 and CDR2: LGHDT, YNNKEL (reference sequence). This CDR3 comprises 20 residues. V lost 1 base to trimming and J lost 2 bases; unmatched junction nucleotides: 15. CDR3 amino acids: CASSQGYRGVAGGYTDTQYF. In DNA, the CDR3 is TGTGCCAGCAGCCAAGGATACAGGGGAGTAGCGGGAGGCTACACAGATACGCAGTATTTT.

The V gene is TRBV6-5, the J gene TRBJ1-6; 9 bases line up with TRBD1. Losses at the gene ends were 5 bases for V and 11 bases for J; bases not matched to a gene: 7. Looked up from germline, CDR1 is MNHEY and CDR2 is SVGAGI. The CDR3 loop spans 14 amino acids. The CDR3 is CASSPGQGRAPLHF. The CDR3 DNA reads as TGTGCCAGCAGTCCTGGACAGGGGCGGGCACCCCTCCACTTT.

The chain recombines TRBV28 with TRBJ1-2; D is uncertain. There are 14 residues in the CDR3. CDR1 and CDR2 (germline): MDHEN, SYDVKM. V lost 6 bases, J lost 1 base, and 12 bases lay in between. CDR3 nucleotides: TGTGCCAGCAGCGGTCCGGGCCTTAACTATGGCTACACCTTC. Translating gives CASSGPGLNYGYTF.

The chain employs TRBV20-1 and TRBJ1-4; D unclear. CDR3 length: 16 amino acids. Germline-derived CDR1 and CDR2 are DFQATT and SNEGSKA (reference sequence). The V end lost 5 bases, the J end lost 0 bases, and 16 bases lay between the germline ends. The CDR3 here is CSALIPGVATNEKLFF. In DNA, the CDR3 is TGCAGTGCTCTGATCCCAGGAGTTGCAACTAATGAAAAACTGTTTTTT.

The chain carries TRBV19 and TRBJ2-1; D not resolved. Germline V gives CDR1 LNHDA, CDR2 SQIVND (reference sequence). The CDR3 is 13 amino acids. V was clipped by 4 bases and J by 3 bases, with 7 bases between them. This CDR3 reads CASSTQIYNEQFF. The DNA for the CDR3 is TGTGCCAGTAGTACTCAGATCTACAATGAGCAGTTCTTC. The complete variable domain, with remaining parts taken from reference TRBV19 and TRBJ2-1, reads DGGITQSPKYLFRKEGQNVTLSCEQNLNHDAMYWYRQDPGQGLRLIYYSQIVNDFQKGDIAEGYSVSREKKESFPLTVTSAQKNPTAFYLCASSTQIYNEQFFGPGTRLTVL.

The chain combines TRBV25-1 with TRBJ1-5, with D uncertain. The CDR3 is 13 residues long. With 8 bases removed from V and 6 bases from J, the gap between germline ends came to 14 bases. Germline CDR1 MGHDK, CDR2 SYGVNS. The CDR3 DNA sequence: TGTGCCAGCCAGGCGGGGTCGGGTCAGCCCCAGCATTTT. Protein product: CASQAGSGQPQHF.

The rearrangement links TRBV12-3 or TRBV12-4 to TRBJ2-5; TRBD1 matches 7 bases. The ends lost 7 bases at V and 5 bases at J; junction bases unmatched: 10. CDR3 size: 14 residues. CDR3 residues: CASTPSGGTETQYF. CDR3 nucleotides: TGTGCCAGCACCCCCTCAGGGGGTACGGAGACCCAGTACTTC.

This clonotype was detected only once. The chain uses TRBV6-5 and TRBJ2-7; no definite D call. V was trimmed by 0 bases and J by 5 bases, leaving 5 bases between them. CDR1 MNHEY and CDR2 SVGAGI come from the germline V gene. This CDR3 has 12 residues. This CDR3 reads CASSYSDDEQYF. The CDR3 bases are TGTGCCAGCAGTTACTCGGACGACGAGCAGTACTTC.

This chain connects TRBV13 to TRBJ1-1; D remains ambiguous. Germline CDR1 and CDR2: PRHDT and FYEKMQ (reference sequence). The CDR3 sequence is 14 residues long. The V gene lost 5 bases and the J gene lost 0 bases, with 10 bases spanning the gap. For the CDR3, the DNA is TGTGCCAGCAGCCTCCGGCTCATGAACACTGAAGCTTTCTTT. It yields the protein CASSLRLMNTEAFF.

The chain carries TRBV30 and TRBJ2-1; possibly TRBD2 for D (6 bases). Per germline, CDR1 GTSNPN and CDR2 SVGIG (reference sequence). The V and J ends lost 4 bases and 4 bases respectively, with 11 bases between them. The CDR3 runs 13 residues. The CDR3 bases are TGTGCCTGGACTGTAGCGGTTTACAATGAGCAGTTCTTC. It yields the protein CAWTVAVYNEQFF.

The chain is built from TRBV5-6 and TRBJ1-5; 8 nucleotides match TRBD1. CDR1 is SGHDT, CDR2 YYEEEE, per germline. The CDR3 covers 16 residues. Losses at the gene ends were 4 bases for V and 3 bases for J; bases not matched to a gene: 9. CDR3 DNA: TGTGCCAGCAGCACTTCCGGGACAGGTCCCAATCAGCCCCAGCATTTT. It translates to CASSTSGTGPNQPQHF.

This clonotype was picked up one time. This rearrangement joins TRBV10-2 to TRBJ1-6; possible D gene TRBD1, 6 bases. V lost 8 bases and J lost 6, with 14 bases in between. Germline CDR1 WSHSY, CDR2 SAAADI. This CDR3 spans 14 amino acids. Here the CDR3 DNA reads TGCGCCAGCCACCGGGACATGGGTAATTCACCCCTCCACTTT. The encoded protein is CASHRDMGNSPLHF.

This chain connects TRBV25-1 to TRBJ1-2; D gene unclear. The V gene's germline CDR1 is MGHDK and CDR2 SYGVNS. The germline V and J ends were trimmed by 2 bases and 2 bases, with 9 bases remaining between them. This CDR3 comprises 14 residues. DNA of the CDR3: TGTGCCAGCAGTGAACGTATGGGAAACTATGGCTACACCTTC. It is translated as CASSERMGNYGYTF.

This chain uses TRBV7-9 with TRBJ2-1, with a weak D call TRBD2 (8 bases). The CDR3 totals 17 residues. Germline values: CDR1 SEHNR, CDR2 FQNEAQ (reference sequence). Trimming took off 6 bases at V and 8 bases at J, with 26 bases between the two ends. In DNA form, the CDR3 reads TGTGCCAGCAGACGAGGAGGGACAGCGGGGGCAGGGGATGAGCAGTTCTTC. Its translation: CASRRGGTAGAGDEQFF.

The chain joins TRBV7-2 to TRBJ2-4; no firm D call. There are 15 residues in the CDR3. Germline CDR1 and CDR2: SGHTA and FQGNSA. Trimming left V 5 bases short and J 0 bases short, with 11 bases between. CDR3 residues: CASSEEELAKNIQYF. In DNA, the CDR3 is TGTGCCAGCAGCGAAGAGGAATTAGCCAAAAACATTCAGTACTTC.

The chain has TRBV30 and TRBJ2-7, with D possibly matching TRBD1 (5 bases). This CDR3 spans 13 amino acids. The V gene lost 3 bases and the J gene lost 1 base, with 10 bases spanning the gap. CDR1 is GTSNPN and CDR2 is SVGIG in the germline V gene (reference sequence). The CDR3 DNA reads TGTGCCTGGAGATCGGCAGGGTCCTACGAGCAGTACTTC. This translates into CAWRSAGSYEQYF.

The rearrangement uses TRBV11-2 and TRBJ2-1; 11 nucleotides align to TRBD2. The CDR3 is 17 amino acids. Losses at the gene ends were 4 bases for V and 2 bases for J; bases not matched to a gene: 7. Looked up from germline, CDR1 is SGHAT and CDR2 is FQNNGV. CDR3 residues: CASSSLAGGGTYNEQFF. The CDR3 bases are TGTGCCAGCAGCTCCCTAGCGGGGGGTGGGACCTACAATGAGCAGTTCTTC.